This T cell receptor (beta chain) was retrieved from a study of Graves' ophthalmopathy and Graves' hyperthyroidism (dated by TCRdb to the late 2010s). General notes on the study: Peripheral blood was collected at initial diagnosis, before any treatment. An independent validation cohort comprised some 18 hyperthyroidism patients and over 15 patients who later progressed from hyperthyroidism to ophthalmopathy. To tell Graves' ophthalmopathy apart from Graves' hyperthyroidism, and to predict which patients would progress to ophthalmopathy, the study relied on TCR beta repertoire signatures. In more than 5 hyperthyroidism patients, the T-cell repertoire of thyroid tissue was compared with the T-cell repertoire of blood. The 100 discovery patients were randomly split 7:3 into training and test sets. To explore V-J signatures that separate ophthalmopathy from hyperthyroidism, a discovery set of about a hundred patients was enrolled, consisting of roughly 45 with ophthalmopathy and roughly 57 with stable hyperthyroidism. After sampling, hyperthyroidism patients received methimazole starting at 30 mg daily, and ophthalmopathy patients received high-dose intravenous methylprednisolone. In total, 135 blood samples were TCR-sequenced: 43 ophthalmopathy, under 85 hyperthyroidism and 17 hyperthyroidism-to-ophthalmopathy patients. Findings and caveats that apply to the study as a whole: Most expanded thyroid clonotypes with frequency above 0.001 were also detected in blood, suggesting blood repertoires may reflect the thyroid immune response. In cross-validation, the 13-signature model distinguished ophthalmopathy from stable hyperthyroidism with 87.88% sensitivity and around 81% specificity, while in the test set the corresponding values were 80% and 75%. No statistical method was used to set the sample size in advance, and the investigators knew which group each participant was assigned to. In validation, the model predicted ophthalmopathy progression with more than 55% sensitivity and about 73% specificity; 12 predicted patients were CT-confirmed with GO in a median of about 6.1 months.

In its sample, this clonotype was seen many times. Its target antigen remains unknown. The input lacks base qualities; no much larger clone sits a single base away. TCR beta CDR3 regions were amplified from RNA transcripts for repertoire sequencing. The first round was an RT-PCR using HTBI primers with the Qiagen OneStep RT-PCR kit, and this first round was followed by a second-round multiplex PCR, then size selection and purification. Libraries were sequenced paired-end with 100 bp reads on an Illumina HiSeq2000. As for how the authors treated the data: SOAPnuke was used to process the reads, removing any read that contained adapters or uncalled bases, had a mean Phred below 15, or lacked an exact match to the constant primer or identifier. COPE v1.2.5 was used to merge high-quality paired reads. Each unique nucleotide sequence was defined as a clonotype, and clonotypes were aligned to IMGT TRB V, D and J references with MiTCR v1.1. Analysis was restricted to V-J combinations with a frequency above 0.0001, which covered about 99% of repertoires. For each V-J combination, a TCR clonal expansion and chaos score was defined as the ratio of F50 clonal expansion to chaos observed in the TCRdist matrix. Welch's t-statistics and random forest were used to reduce the features to approximately 13 V-J combinations, which were then used as input to a naive Bayes classifier. The Morisita-Horn index was used to measure how similar the thyroid and blood repertoires were. The raw public data were reprocessed by TCRdb itself: fastp quality trimming at Q25, MiXCR clonotype calling, in-frame beta chains only. A single entry per CDR3 protein holds the most common genes and DNA from its merged rows. What appears here as the V and J calls and clone size reflects TCRdb's work, not the paper's. The sample table contains around 470,000 distinct CDR3 sequences; only one count was recorded for approximately 15% of them. The top ten constitute 9.8% of the sample.

Ophthalmopathy patients had moderately to severely active disease, Clinical Activity Score of at least 3, NOSPECS grade of at least 4, and disease duration under 3 months. Patients with other autoimmune diseases, uncontrolled infections, pregnancy or lactation were excluded. Diagnosis relied on clinical symptoms, serum thyroxine, TRAb, thyroid ultrasound and orbital computed tomography. Ficoll-Paque density gradient centrifugation was used to isolate PBMCs from about 9 ml of fresh peripheral blood. Trizol reagent was used to extract the total RNA, and its quality was then checked on an Agilent 2100 Bioanalyzer. The germline ends are 10 bases apart after V is trimmed by 1 base and J by 9 bases. The CDR3, cysteine through phenylalanine, is 14 amino acids long. Only CDR3 DNA remains: 42 bases, in frame from the first base. Reading the germline V gene gives CDR1 SGHTA and CDR2 FQGNSA.

Sequencing used blood. The sequence was collected from a young woman with Graves' ophthalmopathy. Donor details come from another sample of the same person, matched by shared clones. Here the chain combines TRBV7-2 and TRBJ1-6; no D gene can be assigned with confidence. The CDR3 protein is CASSLVGPFSPLHF. The DNA sequence is given as TGTGCCAGCAGCTTAGTAGGTCCGTTTTCACCCCTCCACTTT.